The 4 T cell receptor beta chains below were found in one sample sequenced in a study of T cell responses to AZD1222 COVID-19 vaccine. Clones were read by immunoSEQ multiplex PCR, and TCRdb kept only the in-frame ones, dropping some. The sample contains 150,000 to 200,000 clones, around 94% of which appear only once. This sample comprised peripheral blood, obtained on day 0 of AZD1222 vaccination. Every receptor here comes from an adult in good health.

The V gene is TRBV5-1, the J gene TRBJ1-2; D may be TRBD1 (6 bases). The germline V gene has CDR1 SGHRS and CDR2 YFSETQ. V shed 4 bases and J shed 2 bases, with 15 bases lying between them. The CDR3 sequence is 15 residues long. CDR3 amino acids: CASSDQGGANYGYTF. The CDR3 nucleotides are TGCGCCAGCAGCGACCAAGGGGGAGCCAACTATGGCTACACCTTC. Looking up the rest from reference TRBV5-1 and TRBJ1-2 gives the full variable domain: KAGVTQTPRYLIKTRGQQVTLSCSPISGHRSVSWYQQTPGQGLQFLFEYFSETQRNKGNFPGRFSGRQFSNSRSEMNVSTLELGDSALYLCASSDQGGANYGYTFGSGTRLTVV.

V and J are TRBV6-2 or TRBV6-3 and TRBJ2-3; D is possibly TRBD1 (5 bases). Germline V gene lookup returns CDR1 MNHEY and CDR2 SVGEGT. V lost 6 bases to trimming and J lost 1 base, with 14 bases between them. There are 15 residues in the CDR3. The CDR3 DNA sequence: TGTGCCAGCAGCCGTAGGGGCGGACGCACAGATACGCAGTATTTT. It codes for CASSRRGGRTDTQYF.

The chain combines TRBV6-5 with TRBJ1-1; D call uncertain. CDR3 length: 15 amino acids. V lost 2 bases, J lost 10 bases, and 20 bases lay in between. Germline V gene data show CDR1 as MNHEY and CDR2 as SVGAGI. DNA of the CDR3: TGTGCCAGCAGTTACACCCACACTCAAAAGAGCGTAGCTTTCTTT. It translates to CASSYTHTQKSVAFF.

This rearrangement joins TRBV3-1 (or the pseudogene TRBV3-2) to TRBJ2-7; 7 bases match TRBD2. The CDR3 runs to 17 residues. V shed 0 bases and J 2 bases; nucleotides not matched to a gene: 10. Germline V gene sequence: CDR1 LGHDT, CDR2 YNNKEL (reference sequence). This chain's CDR3 is CASSQDTGGSATYEQYF. The CDR3 nucleotides read TGTGCCAGCAGCCAAGATACAGGCGGGAGTGCGACCTACGAGCAGTACTTC.